Here is one T cell receptor beta chain with its context. Its specificity is unknown. The entry originates in a study of T cells in localized non-small cell lung cancer. Points from the study as a whole: Median detection of top 100 tumor clones in adjacent lung was around 60 clones. There was higher T cell clonality in uninvolved adjacent lung than in tumor, and it was highest there.

TCRdb's table, derived via immunoSEQ multiplex PCR, lists solely in-frame clones and lacks some. The sample yields approximately 100,000 clones, approximately 91% seen once. The CDR3 length is 13 residues. Germline CDR1 MNHNS, CDR2 SASEGT. V dropped 4 bases and J dropped 3; count of bases not matched to a gene: 1. The genes are TRBV6-1 and TRBJ1-2; 8 nucleotides align to TRBD1. The sample here was PBMCs, taken before any cancer treatment. The receptor's source is a woman aged 40-75 years with stage II squamous cell lung carcinoma. The DNA of the CDR3 is TGTGCCAGCAGTGTGGACAGGGACTATGGCTACACCTTC. It specifies CASSVDRDYGYTF.